This TCR beta chain was observed in a study of monozygotic twins with cystic fibrosis. Profiling relied on immunoSEQ multiplex PCR, and the TCRdb table lists in-frame clones only, not all of them. The sample has 35,000 or so clones; under 90% are singletons. The CDR3 has 13 residues. Germline loops: CDR1 KGHSH, CDR2 LQKENI. Trimming removed 0 bases at V and 9 bases at J, with 9 bases between. The clonotype originates from a girl aged 2 to 9 with cystic fibrosis. The specimen sequenced was blood. This chain joins TRBV18 and TRBJ1-5; D is possibly TRBD1 (6 bases). As DNA, the CDR3 is TGTGCCAGCTCACCACCGGGAGGGGGGCCCCAGCATTTT. Translation: CASSPPGGGPQHF.